The T cell receptor beta chain under discussion was sequenced for a study of cytomegalovirus exposure and HLA in healthy donors. Assay: immunoSEQ multiplex PCR; the TCRdb copy retains only in-frame clones and omits some. The sample consists of approximately 190,000 clones, approximately 82% of them appearing once. Trimming removed 3 bases from V and 5 bases from J, with 14 bases in between. This CDR3 contains 13 residues. The V gene's germline CDR1 is SQVTM and CDR2 ANQGSEA. Material: PBMCs. The clonotype originates from a woman aged 30 to 39 in good health and CMV-seropositive. This chain uses TRBV29-1 with TRBJ2-7; weak D call: TRBD2 (5 bases). The CDR3 region has the DNA TGCAGCGTTGACTATGAGGGATTCAACGAGCAGTACTTC. This gives the protein CSVDYEGFNEQYF.